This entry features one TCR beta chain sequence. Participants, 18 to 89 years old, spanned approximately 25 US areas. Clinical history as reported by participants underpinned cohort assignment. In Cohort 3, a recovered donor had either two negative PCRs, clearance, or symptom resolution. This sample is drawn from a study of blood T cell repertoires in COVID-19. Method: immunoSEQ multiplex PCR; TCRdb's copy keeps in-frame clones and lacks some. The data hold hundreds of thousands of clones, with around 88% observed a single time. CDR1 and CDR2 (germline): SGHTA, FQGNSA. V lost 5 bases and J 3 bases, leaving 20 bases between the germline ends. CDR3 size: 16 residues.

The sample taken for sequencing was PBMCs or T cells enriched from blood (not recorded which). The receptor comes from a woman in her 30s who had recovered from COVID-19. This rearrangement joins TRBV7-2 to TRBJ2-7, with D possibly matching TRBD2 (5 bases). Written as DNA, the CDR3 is TGTGCCAGCAGCCCAAGGTCAGCGGACGCGGACTACGAGCAGTACTTC. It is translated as CASSPRSADADYEQYF. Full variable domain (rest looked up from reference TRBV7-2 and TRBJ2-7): GAGVSQSPSNKVTEKGKDVELRCDPISGHTALYWYRQSLGQGLEFLIYFQGNSAPDKSGLPSDRFSAERTGGSVSTLTIQRTQQEDSAVYLCASSPRSADADYEQYFGPGTRLTVT.